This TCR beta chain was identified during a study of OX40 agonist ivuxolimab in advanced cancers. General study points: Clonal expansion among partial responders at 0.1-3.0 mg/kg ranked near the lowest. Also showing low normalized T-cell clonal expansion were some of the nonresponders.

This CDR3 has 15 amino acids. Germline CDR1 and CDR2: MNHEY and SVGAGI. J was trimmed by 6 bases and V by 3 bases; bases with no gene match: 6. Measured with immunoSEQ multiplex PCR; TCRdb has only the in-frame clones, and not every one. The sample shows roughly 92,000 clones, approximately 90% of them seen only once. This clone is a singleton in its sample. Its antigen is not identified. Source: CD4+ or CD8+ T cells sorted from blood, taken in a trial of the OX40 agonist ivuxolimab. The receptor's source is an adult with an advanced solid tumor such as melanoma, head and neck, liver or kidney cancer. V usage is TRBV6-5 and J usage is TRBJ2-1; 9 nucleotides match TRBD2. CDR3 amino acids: CASSYSGSGRNEQFF. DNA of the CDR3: TGTGCCAGCAGTTATAGCGGGAGCGGACGCAATGAGCAGTTCTTC.